This is a list of T cell receptor beta chains from one sample in a study of blood T cells in healthy people across ages. TCRdb ran MiXCR on the 5' RACE reads and lists one entry per CDR3 protein. Among around 1,800,000 distinct CDR3 sequences, about two fifths were seen once, and the ten largest hold approximately 22%. The sequencing input was blood. The receptors derive from a human donor in good health. Each CDR3 is given with its conserved first and last residue. The order of the fields is V gene, J gene, D gene, clone size, CDR3 protein, CDR3 DNA. A D gene is named only where the DNA matches it firmly. The listing skips clone size in some rows; elsewhere it reads once, few, many or a size class.

TRBV2	TRBJ2-5	-	few	CASSGVAGEQYF	TGTGCCAGCAGTGGAGTTGCCGGTGAGCAGTACTTC
TRBV29-1	TRBJ2-5	TRBD2	-	CSAGTRLSETQYF	TGCAGCGCCGGGACTAGGCTATCCGAGACCCAGTACTTC
TRBV20-1	TRBJ1-2	-	-	CSVWTDSNYGYTF	TGCAGTGTTTGGACAGATTCTAACTATGGCTACACCTTC
TRBV7-2	TRBJ1-1	TRBD1	-	CASSWTGGEDTEAFF	TGTGCCAGCAGCTGGACAGGGGGGGAGGACACTGAAGCTTTCTTT
TRBV7-8	TRBJ2-7	TRBD2	few	CASSSRGTSGDEQYF	TGTGCCAGCAGCTCACGTGGGACTAGCGGGGACGAGCAGTACTTC
TRBV15	TRBJ2-3	-	-	CATSRPETGPTDTQYF	TGTGCCACCAGCAGACCCGAGACGGGCCCTACAGATACACAGTATTTT
TRBV20-1	TRBJ2-1	-	few	CSAEGFDEQFF	TGCAGTGCTGAAGGTTTCGATGAGCAGTTCTTC
TRBV20-1	TRBJ1-1	TRBD1	-	CSAPTTGANTEAFF	TGCAGTGCTCCTACGACAGGGGCGAACACTGAAGCTTTCTTT
TRBV4-1	TRBJ1-5	-	-	CASSQLRGGNQPQHF	TGCGCCAGCAGCCAACTCAGGGGAGGCAATCAGCCCCAGCATTTT
TRBV5-1	TRBJ1-2	TRBD1	few	CASSLAGTGAPYGYTF	TGCGCCAGCAGCTTGGCCGGGACAGGGGCCCCTTATGGCTACACCTTC
TRBV4-1	TRBJ1-1	-	-	CASRSRGRNTEAFF	TGCGCCAGCAGGAGCCGGGGGAGAAACACTGAAGCTTTCTTT
TRBV7-8	TRBJ2-5	-	-	CASSLSSTLETQYF	TGTGCCAGCAGCCTTTCATCCACCCTCGAGACCCAGTACTTC
TRBV20-1	TRBJ2-3	-	many	CSARDGVGRGSTDTQYF	TGCAGTGCTAGAGATGGGGTCGGGCGGGGCAGCACAGATACGCAGTATTTT
TRBV5-1	TRBJ2-3	-	-	CASSLEALADTQYF	TGCGCCAGCAGCTTGGAGGCATTGGCAGATACGCAGTATTTT
TRBV6-1	TRBJ2-1	-	-	CASSERVYYTEQFF	TGTGCCAGCAGTGAACGGGTATACTACACTGAGCAGTTCTTC
TRBV28	TRBJ2-1	TRBD2	-	CASRTGTKETQFF	TGTGCCAGCAGAACCGGGACTAAAGAGACCCAGTTCTTC
TRBV7-2	TRBJ1-1	-	-	CASSHGGNTKAFF	TGTGCCAGCAGCCACGGCGGGAACACTAAAGCTTTCTTT
TRBV6-5	TRBJ1-1	-	few	CASSYRPQFGTEAFF	TGTGCCAGCAGCTACCGGCCTCAATTTGGCACTGAAGCTTTCTTT
TRBV20-1	TRBJ2-7	TRBD1	-	CSAYFQGAINDEQYF	TGCAGTGCTTACTTCCAGGGGGCAATAAACGACGAGCAGTACTTC
TRBV20-1	TRBJ2-7	-	-	CSASRRGSYEQYF	TGCAGTGCTAGCCGGCGGGGATCCTACGAGCAGTACTTC
TRBV12-5	TRBJ1-2	-	-	CASGLVIRRKRDGYTF	TGTGCTAGTGGTTTGGTAATCCGAAGGAAGCGGGATGGCTACACCTTC
TRBV7-2	TRBJ1-2	-	-	CASSRGGKASPFYGYTF	TGTGCCAGCAGCCGAGGGGGGAAGGCCTCTCCATTCTATGGCTACACCTTC
TRBV6-5	TRBJ1-5	-	-	CASSYSDGSNQPQHF	TGTGCCAGCAGTTATTCCGACGGATCGAATCAGCCCCAGCATTTT
TRBV4-3	TRBJ1-5	-	once	CASSQERDGLNQPQHF	TGCGCCAGCAGCCAAGAGAGGGACGGCTTAAATCAGCCCCAGCATTTT
TRBV6-5	TRBJ1-4	-	few	CASSYSGHSAEKLFF	TGTGCCAGCAGTTACTCCGGCCACTCCGCTGAAAAACTGTTTTTT
TRBV5-1	TRBJ2-3	-	many	CASSGASTDTQYF	TGTGCCAGCTCAGGGGCGTCCACAGATACGCAGTATTTT
TRBV12-3/TRBV12-4	TRBJ1-2	-	few	CANYVPSLLGYTF	TGTGCCAACTATGTCCCGTCCCTTCTTGGCTACACCTTC
TRBV7-6	TRBJ2-7	TRBD2	many	CASSFSPPGLAGGNSYEQYF	TGTGCCAGCAGCTTTAGCCCTCCGGGACTAGCGGGGGGGAACTCCTACGAGCAGTACTTC
TRBV11-2	TRBJ2-7	-	-	CASSLAPVETSYEQYF	TGTGCCAGCAGCTTAGCCCCAGTGGAAACATCCTACGAGCAGTACTTC
TRBV12-3/TRBV12-4	TRBJ2-3	-	-	CAGGLGADTQYF	TGTGCCGGCGGCCTAGGGGCAGATACGCAGTATTTT
TRBV24-1	TRBJ2-3	-	-	CVTSRGDNTDTQYF	TGTGTCACCAGTCGCGGGGATAACACAGATACGCAGTATTTT
TRBV4-2	TRBJ2-1	-	-	CASSQDRGVSYNEQFF	TGTGCCAGCAGCCAAGATAGGGGGGTCTCCTACAATGAGCAGTTCTTC
TRBV15	TRBJ1-1	-	few	CATSRVPVNTEAFF	TGTGCCACCAGCAGAGTTCCGGTGAACACTGAAGCTTTCTTT
TRBV9	TRBJ2-1	TRBD2	few	CASSVELAGGLNEQFF	TGTGCCAGCAGCGTAGAGCTAGCGGGGGGTCTCAATGAGCAGTTCTTC
TRBV24-1	TRBJ2-5	-	-	CATGPNGGIETQYF	TGTGCCACGGGGCCTAACGGGGGTATCGAGACCCAGTACTTC
TRBV7-2	TRBJ2-7	-	few	CASSLSGYYEQYF	TGTGCCAGCAGCCTTAGCGGATACTACGAGCAGTACTTC
TRBV20-1	TRBJ2-3	-	-	CSAMRGADTQYF	TGCAGTGCTATGCGGGGTGCAGATACGCAGTATTTT
TRBV7-2	TRBJ2-4	-	-	CASSSSGGSIQYF	TGTGCCAGCAGCTCCTCCGGAGGTAGCATTCAGTACTTC
TRBV15	TRBJ1-6	TRBD1	-	CATAQGHNSPLHF	TGTGCCACCGCACAGGGGCATAATTCACCCCTCCACTTT
TRBV20-1	TRBJ2-7	TRBD2	-	CSASRREGSYEQYF	TGCAGTGCTAGTCGCAGGGAGGGGTCCTACGAGCAGTACTTC
TRBV4-2	TRBJ1-6	TRBD1	-	CASSQVSGGAIYNSPLHF	TGTGCCAGCAGCCAAGTCTCAGGGGGGGCGATCTATAATTCACCCCTCCACTTT
TRBV2	TRBJ2-7	-	few	CAGSESSGEWGSYEQYF	TGTGCCGGCAGTGAAAGTTCCGGGGAATGGGGCTCCTACGAGCAGTACTTC
TRBV12-5	TRBJ2-7	TRBD1	-	CASGPLNPDRGSSYEQYF	TGTGCTAGTGGTCCCCTCAACCCGGACAGGGGGAGCTCCTACGAGCAGTACTTC